The table lists the clone carrying this TCR beta chain with a few counts. The CDR3 is made up of 15 amino acids. Trimming at V came to 5 bases and at J to 4 bases, leaving 8 bases not matched to a gene. Looked up from germline, CDR1 is MNHEY and CDR2 is SVGAGI. This entry is derived from a study of blood T cell repertoires in COVID-19. Study-level information: COVID-19 samples from acute and convalescent phases originated in the United States, Italy and Spain. PBMCs, B-cell-depleted T cells, or T cells were the source of the cDNA or gDNA that made up the material.

Generated by immunoSEQ multiplex PCR, the TCRdb table keeps only in-frame clones and is missing some. The sample contains about 240,000 clones, 80% to 85% of which appear only once. Sequencing used peripheral blood. The rearrangement uses TRBV6-5 and TRBJ2-7; TRBD1 aligns across 10 bases. The TCR sequence derives from a woman between 18 and 29 years old with acute or convalescent COVID-19. The CDR3 DNA sequence: TGTGCCAGCAGTCAACCGGGACAGGGGTCGTACGAGCAGTACTTC. Amino acids: CASSQPGQGSYEQYF.